These 30 T cell receptor beta chains came from one sample sequenced in a study of T cells in Graves' hyperthyroidism and ophthalmopathy (dated by TCRdb to about 2019). To prepare the library, multiplex PCR was applied. Sequencing relied on an Illumina HiSeq 2000. The TCR beta CDR3 regions were amplified from RNA transcripts. For the first round of RT-PCR on the TCR CDR3, the HTBI primer set was used together with the Qiagen OneStep RT-PCR kit. Using fastp trimming at Q25 and MiXCR clonotype assembly, TCRdb reanalyzed the public sequencing data and kept in-frame beta chains. CDR3 protein duplicates are merged, each entry listing the most common genes and DNA. The sample table holds approximately 720,000 distinct CDR3 sequences, of which 18% were seen once. The ten largest clones capture approximately 15% of the sample. Sequencing was carried out using blood. These receptors all stem from a woman between 50 and 59 years old with Graves' hyperthyroidism that later progressed to Graves' ophthalmopathy.

This clonotype was seen many times. This chain uses TRBV2 with TRBJ1-4, with D tentatively TRBD1 (5 bases). Germline lookup yields CDR1 SNHLY and CDR2 FYNNEI. The CDR3 totals 14 residues. The V gene lost 6 bases and the J gene lost 4 bases, with 12 bases spanning the gap. The CDR3 DNA reads as TGTGCCAGCAGCCTGACAGTGAATAATGAAAAACTGTTTTTT. As protein: CASSLTVNNEKLFF.

This clonotype was counted between two and nine times. J is TRBJ1-1 and V is TRBV14; no reliable D call. Deletions cut 4 bases from V and 4 bases from J, with 22 bases between. The CDR3 extends over 17 amino acids. CDR1 is SGHDN and CDR2 is FVKESK in the germline V gene. CDR3 region: CASSPGRVWAGGTEAFF. CDR3 DNA: TGTGCCAGCAGCCCGGGTCGGGTTTGGGCAGGTGGCACTGAAGCTTTCTTT.

There are many counts of this clonotype. V and J are TRBV7-6 and TRBJ1-2; a possible D gene is TRBD1 (5 bases). Trimming pared 5 bases from V and 7 bases from J, leaving 17 bases between. Germline V CDR1 and CDR2: SGHVS, FNYEAQ. This CDR3 contains 14 residues. CDR3 coding DNA: TGTGCCAGCAGCGGGGGAGAGGGGCGGAGTGGCTACACCTTC. It is translated as CASSGGEGRSGYTF.

This clonotype was seen many times. The chain combines TRBV7-6 with TRBJ2-7; possibly TRBD1 for D (6 bases). The germline V and J ends were trimmed by 4 bases and 1 base, with 17 bases remaining between them. The CDR3 consists of 16 residues. Germline V gene sequence: CDR1 SGHVS, CDR2 FNYEAQ. CDR3 protein: CASSYLGTGPSYEQYF. CDR3 coding DNA: TGTGCCAGCAGCTACCTGGGAACAGGGCCATCCTACGAGCAGTACTTC.

This clonotype has ten or more counts. The chain employs TRBV7-2 and TRBJ1-1, with unresolved D. Trimming removed 4 bases at V and 3 bases at J, with 12 bases between. CDR1 SGHTA and CDR2 FQGNSA come from the germline V gene. CDR3 length: 14 residues. This CDR3 is CASSSRHWDTEAFF. The DNA for the CDR3 is TGTGCCAGCAGCTCCCGACACTGGGACACTGAAGCTTTCTTT.

This clonotype has just a few counts. The V gene is TRBV18, the J gene TRBJ1-2, with TRBD1 identical over 7 bases. V lost 6 bases to trimming and J lost 0 bases; unmatched junction nucleotides: 7. The CDR3 runs 15 residues. Germline CDR1 and CDR2: KGHSH and LQKENI. The DNA for the CDR3 is TGTGCCAGCTCCAACCAACAGGGGCCTAACTATGGCTACACCTTC. It is translated as CASSNQQGPNYGYTF. The full variable domain, completed using reference TRBV18 and TRBJ1-2, is NAGVMQNPRHLVRRRGQEARLRCSPMKGHSHVYWYRQLPEEGLKFMVYLQKENIIDESGMPKERFSAEFPKEGPSILRIQQVVRGDSAAYFCASSNQQGPNYGYTFGSGTRLTVV.

V and J are TRBV6-1 and TRBJ2-3, with a tentative D call TRBD1 (5 bases). The CDR3 contains 12 residues. Germline V gives CDR1 MNHNS, CDR2 SASEGT. The V and J ends lost 8 bases and 0 bases respectively, with 6 bases between them. CDR3 region: CASGASTDTQYF. DNA for the CDR3: TGTGCCAGCGGGGCTAGCACAGATACGCAGTATTTT.

The table lists this clonotype with many counts. The CDR3 loop reads CASSLKEGETQYF. CDR3 in DNA: TGTGCCAGCAGCTTAAAAGAGGGAGAGACCCAGTACTTC. V is TRBV11-3 and J is TRBJ2-5, with D tentatively TRBD2 (5 bases). Trimming took off 2 bases at V and 4 bases at J, with 8 bases between the two ends. Germline V gene data show CDR1 as SGHNT and CDR2 as YENEEA. The CDR3 consists of 13 residues.

The chain combines TRBV7-9 with TRBJ1-5; 7 bases are shared with TRBD1. CDR1 is SEHNR, CDR2 FQNEAQ, per germline (reference sequence). This CDR3 is 16 amino acids long. Trimming removed 5 bases from V and 6 bases from J; junction bases left unmatched: 13. CDR3: CASSTNTGDLVQPQHF. The CDR3 DNA is TGTGCCAGCAGCACTAACACAGGGGATCTGGTTCAGCCCCAGCATTTT.

Notes on this clonotype: At one end the junction does not follow the germline gene, possibly because of a read error. The J gene is TRBJ1-1, the V gene TRBV7-9; D is unclear. In germline, CDR1 is SEHNR, CDR2 FQNEAQ (reference sequence). The CDR3 contains 13 residues. For the CDR3, the DNA is TGTGCCAGCAGCTACAGCTTTAGCACTGAAGCTTCCTTT. This encodes CASSYSFSTEASF.

This clonotype was seen a few times. The DNA of the CDR3 is TGTGCCAGCAGCCCCGAACCCGACAACCATTCACCCCTCCACTTT. Its protein product is CASSPEPDNHSPLHF. This chain connects TRBV9 to TRBJ1-6; no reliable D call. V gave up 4 bases and J gave up 8 bases, with 16 bases separating them. Germline loops: CDR1 SGDLS, CDR2 YYNGEE. CDR3 length: 15 residues.

This clonotype was recorded many times. The chain links TRBV14 to TRBJ1-2; D unclear. This CDR3 is built from 13 residues. Germline CDR1 SGHDN, CDR2 FVKESK. V gave up 3 bases and J gave up 2 bases, with 7 bases separating them. The CDR3 sequence: CASSQDPNYGYTF. CDR3 bases: TGTGCCAGCAGCCAGGACCCCAACTATGGCTACACCTTC.

The table lists this clonotype with many counts. V is TRBV2 and J is TRBJ1-2; D uncertain. This CDR3 contains 14 residues. Germline V gene lookup returns CDR1 SNHLY and CDR2 FYNNEI. The V and J ends lost 7 bases and 7 bases respectively, with 19 bases between them. CDR3 in DNA: TGTGCCAGCATTGTGGACTTGGGTGCGGGTGGCTACACCTTC. Translating gives CASIVDLGAGGYTF.

The J gene is TRBJ2-1, the V gene TRBV5-1; no clear D gene. The ends were cut back, 0 bases at V and 7 bases at J, with 11 bases in the middle. The CDR3 consists of 14 residues. CDR1 is SGHRS, CDR2 YFSETQ, per germline. CDR3 residues: CASSLAASSNEQFF. The DNA for the CDR3 is TGCGCCAGCAGCTTGGCCGCTTCGTCAAATGAGCAGTTCTTC.

A few counts support this clonotype. The chain uses TRBV11-1 and TRBJ1-6; D is ambiguous. Germline CDR1 SGHAT, CDR2 FQDESV (reference sequence). This CDR3 has 16 residues. Deletions cut 2 bases from V and 3 bases from J, with 11 bases between. The CDR3 protein is CASSLSPGIYNSPLHF. Written as DNA, the CDR3 is TGTGCCAGCAGCTTATCGCCCGGAATCTATAATTCACCCCTCCACTTT.

This clonotype was recorded only once. V is TRBV5-1 and J is TRBJ1-2; D is possibly TRBD1 (5 bases). The CDR3 spans 13 residues. V dropped 1 base and J dropped 8 bases, with 12 bases sitting between them. Germline V gene sequence: CDR1 SGHRS, CDR2 YFSETQ. Written as DNA, the CDR3 is TGCGCCAGCAGCTTGATCGAGGGGCAGGGCTACACCTTC. Translation: CASSLIEGQGYTF. The complete variable domain, with remaining parts taken from reference TRBV5-1 and TRBJ1-2, reads KAGVTQTPRYLIKTRGQQVTLSCSPISGHRSVSWYQQTPGQGLQFLFEYFSETQRNKGNFPGRFSGRQFSNSRSEMNVSTLELGDSALYLCASSLIEGQGYTFGSGTRLTVV.

This clonotype showed up just a few times. V is TRBV11-2 and J is TRBJ1-3; no reliable D call. Germline assignment: CDR1 SGHAT and CDR2 FQNNGV. V dropped 8 bases and J dropped 8 bases, with 10 bases sitting between them. The CDR3 is made up of 11 amino acids. For the CDR3, the DNA is TGTGCCAGCGGGAAGGGAGACACCATATATTTT. It is translated as CASGKGDTIYF.

This clonotype has more than one count but fewer than ten. The chain employs TRBV30 and TRBJ2-1, with D uncertain. CDR3 length equals 15 residues. V gave up 0 bases and J gave up 0 bases, with 9 bases separating them. CDR1 is GTSNPN, CDR2 SVGIG, per germline (reference sequence). This chain's CDR3 is CAWSVQSSSYNEQFF. The CDR3 DNA sequence: TGTGCCTGGAGTGTACAGTCCAGCTCCTACAATGAGCAGTTCTTC.

This clonotype occurred a few times. The chain carries TRBV10-2 and TRBJ1-4; 7 nucleotides agree with TRBD1. J gave up 12 bases and V 0 bases, and 7 bases lay outside the gene matches. This CDR3 is built from 14 residues. Germline V gene sequence: CDR1 WSHSY, CDR2 SAAADI. This CDR3 reads CASSESGEGQQLFF. In nucleotides, the CDR3 is TGCGCCAGCAGTGAGTCGGGAGAGGGACAGCAACTGTTTTTT.

This sequence joins TRBV28 and TRBJ2-7; D perhaps matches TRBD1 (6 bases). Germline V lookup: CDR1 MDHEN, CDR2 SYDVKM. Trimming cost V 2 bases and J 2 bases, with 10 bases left between them. The CDR3 length is 14 residues. The CDR3 region has the DNA TGTGCCAGCAGTTTAGGACAGATCACCTACGAGCAGTACTTC. Its protein product is CASSLGQITYEQYF.

A few counts support this clonotype. The chain links TRBV7-9 to TRBJ2-1, with D possibly being TRBD2 (5 bases). The CDR3 covers 18 residues. Trimming stripped 5 bases from V and 5 bases from J, with 25 bases between. In germline, CDR1 is SEHNR, CDR2 FQNEAQ (reference sequence). In nucleotides, the CDR3 is TGTGCCAGCAGCCACCGATTAGGGAGAGGGCCCAACGACAATGAGCAGTTCTTC. This translates into CASSHRLGRGPNDNEQFF.

This clonotype was recorded many times. CDR3 protein: CASSPTGGTGHEQFF. CDR3 bases: TGTGCCAGCAGCCCAACTGGGGGGACAGGACATGAGCAGTTCTTC. The chain has TRBV3-1 and TRBJ2-1, with 8 bases aligning to TRBD1. Germline V gene sequence: CDR1 LGHDT, CDR2 YNNKEL (reference sequence). The CDR3 is 15 amino acids. J was trimmed by 8 bases and V by 4 bases; bases with no gene match: 10.

This clonotype was seen repeatedly, ten times or more. V gene TRBV20-1 combines with J gene TRBJ2-7; 7 bases map to TRBD1. The CDR3 is 12 amino acids. CDR1 is DFQATT and CDR2 is SNEGSKA in the germline V gene (reference sequence). Germline trimming cut 6 bases from V and 5 bases from J; bases unmatched to any gene: 7. As DNA, the CDR3 is TGCAGTGCCCGACAGGGTCCCCACGAGCAGTACTTC. It is translated as CSARQGPHEQYF.

CDR3 residues: CSARDKGQGLGDEQFF. The CDR3 bases are TGCAGTGCTAGAGATAAGGGACAGGGCCTGGGCGATGAGCAGTTCTTC. The chain employs TRBV20-1 and TRBJ2-1; 9 bases match TRBD1. V trimming: 0 bases; J trimming: 8 bases; junction bases outside the gene matches: 11. Germline CDR1 reads DFQATT; CDR2 reads SNEGSKA (reference sequence). The CDR3 sequence is 16 residues long.

This clonotype showed up many times. The genes are TRBV11-2 and TRBJ2-3; tentatively, D is TRBD1 (5 bases). The CDR3 is 15 residues long. Germline CDR1 and CDR2: SGHAT and FQNNGV. V shed 4 bases and J shed 0 bases, with 11 bases lying between them. CDR3 residues: CASSSGLPSTDTQYF. CDR3 nucleotides: TGTGCCAGCAGCTCAGGGCTCCCTAGCACAGATACGCAGTATTTT.

Turning to this clonotype: A read error may be the cause here, since a much bigger clone is one base away. The chain uses TRBV11-1 and TRBJ2-7; D unresolved. V lost 4 bases and J 5 bases, leaving 9 bases between the germline ends. CDR3 length equals 12 residues. Germline V gene sequence: CDR1 SGHAT, CDR2 FQDESV (reference sequence). The CDR3 reads CASSYSFNEQYF. The DNA of the CDR3 is TGTGCCAGCAGCTACAGTTTCAACGAGCAGTACTTC.

This clonotype appeared many times. The V call is TRBV6-5, the J call TRBJ1-1; D might be TRBD1 (5 bases). V was trimmed by 2 bases and J by 0 bases, leaving 10 bases between them. This CDR3 spans 15 amino acids. Germline CDR1 reads MNHEY; CDR2 reads SVGAGI. CDR3 residues: CASSYRRGMNTEAFF. DNA of the CDR3: TGTGCCAGCAGTTACCGACGGGGGATGAACACTGAAGCTTTCTTT.

This sequence joins TRBV27 and TRBJ1-1, with 8 bases lining up with TRBD1. The V segment lost 5 bases and the J segment 3 bases; nucleotides outside the gene matches: 5. This CDR3 region has 14 residues. Germline-derived CDR1 and CDR2 are MNHEY and SMNVEV (reference sequence). CDR3 residues: CASSPGQEDTEAFF. The DNA for the CDR3 is TGTGCCAGCAGTCCGGGACAGGAGGACACTGAAGCTTTCTTT.

This clonotype showed up many times. This chain joins TRBV12-3 or TRBV12-4 and TRBJ2-1; D gene ambiguous. The CDR3 totals 15 residues. V lost 2 bases and J lost 0, with 8 bases in between. The DNA of the CDR3 is TGTGCCAGCAGTTTATCCTTAAGCTCCTACAATGAGCAGTTCTTC. Residues: CASSLSLSSYNEQFF.

The table lists this clonotype with many counts. The J gene is TRBJ1-1, the V gene TRBV6-1; tentatively, D is TRBD1 (5 bases). The V and J ends lost 7 bases and 0 bases respectively, with 12 bases between them. The CDR3 is 14 residues long. Germline-derived CDR1 and CDR2 are MNHNS and SASEGT. The CDR3 spells CASTRDGMNTEAFF. CDR3 in DNA: TGTGCCAGCACCCGGGACGGCATGAACACTGAAGCTTTCTTT.